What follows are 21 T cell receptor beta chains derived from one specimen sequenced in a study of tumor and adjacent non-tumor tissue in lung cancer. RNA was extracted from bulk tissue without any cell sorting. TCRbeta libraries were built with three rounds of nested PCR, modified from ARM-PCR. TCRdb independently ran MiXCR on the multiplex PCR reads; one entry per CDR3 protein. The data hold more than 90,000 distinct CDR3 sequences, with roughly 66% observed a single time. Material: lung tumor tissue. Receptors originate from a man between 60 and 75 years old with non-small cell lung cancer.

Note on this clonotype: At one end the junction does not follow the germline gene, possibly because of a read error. The CDR3 DNA sequence: TGTGCCATCAGACAGGGAAAGGCATCACTCCTCCACTTT. Translating gives CAIRQGKASLLHF. The genes are TRBV10-3 and TRBJ1-6; a possible D gene is TRBD1 (6 bases). The CDR3 contains 13 residues. Germline V gives CDR1 ENHRY, CDR2 SYGVKD.

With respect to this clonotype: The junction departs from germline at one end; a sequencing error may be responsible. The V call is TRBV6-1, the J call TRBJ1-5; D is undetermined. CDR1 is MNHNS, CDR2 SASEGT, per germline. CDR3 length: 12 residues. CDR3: CGSSIGYQPQHF. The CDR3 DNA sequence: TGTGGCAGCAGTATAGGATATCAGCCCCAGCATTTT.

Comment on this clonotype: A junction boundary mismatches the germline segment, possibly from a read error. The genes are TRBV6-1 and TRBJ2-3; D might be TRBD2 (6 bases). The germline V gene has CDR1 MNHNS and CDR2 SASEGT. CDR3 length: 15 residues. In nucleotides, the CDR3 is TGTGCAAGCAGGATGACTAGTGGGCGCAGAGATACGAAGTATTTT. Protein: CASRMTSGRRDTKYF.

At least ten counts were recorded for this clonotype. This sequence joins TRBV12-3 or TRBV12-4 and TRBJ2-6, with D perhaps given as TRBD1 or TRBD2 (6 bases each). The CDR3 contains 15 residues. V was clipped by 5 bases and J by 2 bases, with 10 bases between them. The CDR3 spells CASSQRGAGANVLTF. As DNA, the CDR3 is TGTGCCAGCAGTCAGAGGGGGGCTGGGGCCAACGTCCTGACTTTC.

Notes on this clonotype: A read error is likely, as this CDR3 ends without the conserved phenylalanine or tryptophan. CDR3 sequence reads: CSVEIRASETYNEQFL. The CDR3 nucleotides are TGCAGCGTCGAAATAAGGGCTAGCGAGACCTACAATGAGCAGTTCCTC. The rearrangement uses TRBV29-1 and TRBJ2-1; possibly TRBD2 for D (6 bases). The CDR3 runs to 16 residues. Deletions cut 6 bases from V and 2 bases from J, with 20 bases between. Looked up from germline, CDR1 is SQVTM and CDR2 is ANQGSEA.

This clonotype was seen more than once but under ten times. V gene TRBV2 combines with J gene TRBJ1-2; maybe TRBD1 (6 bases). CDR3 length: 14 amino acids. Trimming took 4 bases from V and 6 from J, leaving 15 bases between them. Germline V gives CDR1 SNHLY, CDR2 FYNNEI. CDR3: CASSGDRTRHGYTF. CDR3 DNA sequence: TGTGCCAGCAGTGGAGACAGGACTCGTCATGGCTACACCTTC.

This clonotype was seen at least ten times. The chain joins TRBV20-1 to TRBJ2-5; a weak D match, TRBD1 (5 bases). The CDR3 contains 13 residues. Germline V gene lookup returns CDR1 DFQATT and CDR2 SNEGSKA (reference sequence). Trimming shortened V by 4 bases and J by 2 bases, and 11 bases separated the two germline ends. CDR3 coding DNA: TGCAGTGCTAAGACAGTCTTTCAAGAGACCCAGTACTTC. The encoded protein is CSAKTVFQETQYF.

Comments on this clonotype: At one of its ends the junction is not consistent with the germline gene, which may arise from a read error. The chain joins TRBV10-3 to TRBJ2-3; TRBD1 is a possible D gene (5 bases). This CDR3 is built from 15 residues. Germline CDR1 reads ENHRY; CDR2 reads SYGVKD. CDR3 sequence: CVISEGAPSTDTKCF. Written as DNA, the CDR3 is TGTGTCATCAGTGAAGGGGCGCCTAGTACAGATACGAAGTGTTTT.

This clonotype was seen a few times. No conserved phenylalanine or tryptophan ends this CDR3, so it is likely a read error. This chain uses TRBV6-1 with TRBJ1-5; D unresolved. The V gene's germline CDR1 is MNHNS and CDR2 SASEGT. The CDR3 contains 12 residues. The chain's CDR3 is CASSERYQPQHL. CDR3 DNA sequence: TGTGCAAGCAGCGAACGGTATCAGCCCCAGCATCTT.

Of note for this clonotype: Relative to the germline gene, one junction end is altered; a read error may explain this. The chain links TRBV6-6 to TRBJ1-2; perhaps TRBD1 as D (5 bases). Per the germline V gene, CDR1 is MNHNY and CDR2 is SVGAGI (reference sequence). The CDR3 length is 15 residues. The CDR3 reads CASSTRGLLNYGYTF. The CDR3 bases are TGTGCCAGCAGCACTAGGGGCCTTCTTAATTATGGCTACACCTTT.

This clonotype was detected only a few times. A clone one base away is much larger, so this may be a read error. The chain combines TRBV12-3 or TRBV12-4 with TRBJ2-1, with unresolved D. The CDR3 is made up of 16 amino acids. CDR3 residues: CTSSWLGSRSYNEQFF. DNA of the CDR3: TGTACCAGCAGTTGGCTGGGTAGCCGCTCCTACAATGAGCAGTTCTTC.

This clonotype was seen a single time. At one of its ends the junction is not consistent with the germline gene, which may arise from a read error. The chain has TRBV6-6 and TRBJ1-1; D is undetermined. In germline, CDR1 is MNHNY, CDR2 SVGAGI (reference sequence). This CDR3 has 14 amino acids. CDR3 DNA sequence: TGTGCCGGCAGTTCGGAGAACACCAGCACTGATGCTTTCTTT. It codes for CAGSSENTSTDAFF.

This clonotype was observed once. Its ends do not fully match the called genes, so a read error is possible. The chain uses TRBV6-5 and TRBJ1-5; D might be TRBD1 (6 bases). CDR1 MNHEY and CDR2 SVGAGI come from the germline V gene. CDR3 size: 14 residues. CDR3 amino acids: CATHTGLGNQLQHF. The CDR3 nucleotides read TGTGCCACCCACACAGGGCTGGGGAATCAGCTCCAGCATTTT.

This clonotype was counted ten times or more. CDR3 amino acids: CAWSHLPASSYNEQFF. Here the CDR3 DNA reads TGTGCCTGGAGTCATTTACCGGCAAGCTCCTACAATGAGCAGTTCTTC. This sequence joins TRBV30 and TRBJ2-1; D is undetermined. With 2 bases removed from V and 0 bases from J, the gap between germline ends came to 14 bases. The CDR3 has 16 amino acids. Germline CDR1 reads GTSNPN; CDR2 reads SVGIG (reference sequence).

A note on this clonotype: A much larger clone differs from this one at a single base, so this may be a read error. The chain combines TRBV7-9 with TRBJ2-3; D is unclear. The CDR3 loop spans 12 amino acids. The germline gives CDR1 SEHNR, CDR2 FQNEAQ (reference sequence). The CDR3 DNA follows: TGTGCCAGCAGCTTCAGTTCAGATACGCATTATTTT. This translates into CASSFSSDTHYF.

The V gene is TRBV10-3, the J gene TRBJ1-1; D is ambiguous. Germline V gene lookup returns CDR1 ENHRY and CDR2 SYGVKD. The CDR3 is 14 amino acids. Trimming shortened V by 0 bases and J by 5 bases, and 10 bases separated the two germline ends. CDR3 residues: CAISESATATEAFF. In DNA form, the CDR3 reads TGTGCCATCAGTGAGTCGGCGACGGCTACTGAAGCTTTCTTT.

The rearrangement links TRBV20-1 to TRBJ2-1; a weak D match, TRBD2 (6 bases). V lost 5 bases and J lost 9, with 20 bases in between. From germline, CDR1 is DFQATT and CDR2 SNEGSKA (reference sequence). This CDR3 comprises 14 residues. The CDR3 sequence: CSAPRLGLVGEQFF. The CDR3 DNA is TGCAGTGCTCCTCGACTAGGATTGGTGGGTGAGCAGTTCTTC.

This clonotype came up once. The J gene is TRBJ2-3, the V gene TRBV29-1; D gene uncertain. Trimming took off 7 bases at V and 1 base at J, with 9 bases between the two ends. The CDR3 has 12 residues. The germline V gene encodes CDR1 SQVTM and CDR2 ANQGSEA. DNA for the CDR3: TGCAGCGAAAGTTGGGGCACAGATACGCAGTATTTT. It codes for CSESWGTDTQYF.

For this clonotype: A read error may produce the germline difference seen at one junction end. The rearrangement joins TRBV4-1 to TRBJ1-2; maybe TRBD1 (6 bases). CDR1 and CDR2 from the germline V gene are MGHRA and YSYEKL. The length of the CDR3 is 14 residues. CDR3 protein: CTSSQGRGPYGYTF. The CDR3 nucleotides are TGCACCAGCAGCCAGGGGAGAGGGCCCTATGGCTACACCTTC.

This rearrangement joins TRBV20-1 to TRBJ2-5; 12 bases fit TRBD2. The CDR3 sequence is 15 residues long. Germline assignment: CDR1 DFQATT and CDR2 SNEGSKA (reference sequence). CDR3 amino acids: CNATGTSGYQETQYF. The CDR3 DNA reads TGCAATGCAACCGGGACTAGCGGGTACCAAGAGACCCAGTACTTC.

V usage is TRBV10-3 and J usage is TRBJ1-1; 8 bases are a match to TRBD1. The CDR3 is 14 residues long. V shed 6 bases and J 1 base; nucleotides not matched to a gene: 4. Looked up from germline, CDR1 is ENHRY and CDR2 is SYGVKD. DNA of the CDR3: TGTGCCATCAGCGGACAGGGTGGGAACACTGAAGCTTTCTTT. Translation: CAISGQGGNTEAFF.